Shown below are 30 T cell receptor beta chains from a single sample sequenced in a study of T-cell reconstitution after alpha-beta-depleted transplantation in children. Unique molecular identifiers were incorporated when the TCRbeta library was constructed. TCRdb passed the PCR reads through MiXCR, listing each CDR3 protein once. The sample lists 500,000 to 600,000 distinct CDR3 sequences, approximately 20% occurring once. The sample was PBMCs from the stem cell graft donor, taken from the stem cell graft. The receptors originated from a human donor who donated a stem cell graft to a child with acute lymphoblastic leukemia.

This chain joins TRBV11-3 and TRBJ2-3; 9 bases are a match to TRBD1. CDR3 length: 17 amino acids. Trimming at V came to 5 bases and at J to 0 bases, leaving 9 bases not matched to a gene. Germline V gene data show CDR1 as SGHNT and CDR2 as YENEEA. The CDR3 region is CASSGTGTGISTDTQYF. In nucleotides, the CDR3 is TGTGCCAGCAGCGGTACCGGGACAGGGATAAGCACAGATACGCAGTATTTT.

As DNA, the CDR3 is TGCAGTGCTAGAGATAGACTCGCCTACATAACAGATACGCAGTATTTT. Translated: CSARDRLAYITDTQYF. The V call is TRBV20-1, the J call TRBJ2-3, with D uncertain. The V gene lost 0 bases and the J gene lost 3 bases, with 16 bases spanning the gap. Germline V gene data show CDR1 as DFQATT and CDR2 as SNEGSKA (reference sequence). The CDR3 extends over 16 amino acids.

The chain couples TRBV5-6 to TRBJ1-4; D is perhaps TRBD1 (5 bases). Trimming stripped 3 bases from V and 0 bases from J, with 12 bases between. This CDR3 comprises 16 residues. Germline V gene sequence: CDR1 SGHDT, CDR2 YYEEEE. The CDR3 is CASSWGLFSTNEKLFF. CDR3 DNA sequence: TGTGCCAGCAGCTGGGGACTCTTCTCAACTAATGAAAAACTGTTTTTT.

The chain carries TRBV19 and TRBJ1-1, with D possibly TRBD1 on 6 matching bases. V was shortened by 5 bases and J by 3 bases, with 22 bases between the two germline ends. There are 17 residues in the CDR3. Germline CDR1 LNHDA, CDR2 SQIVND (reference sequence). The CDR3 spells CASSPSSYRASDTEAFF. In DNA form, the CDR3 reads TGTGCCAGTAGTCCATCCTCCTACAGGGCGAGCGACACTGAAGCTTTCTTT.

The rearrangement joins TRBV10-3 to TRBJ2-4; either TRBD1 or TRBD2 may supply D (5 bases each). Germline loops: CDR1 ENHRY, CDR2 SYGVKD. The length of the CDR3 is 13 residues. V was pared by 6 bases and J by 7 bases, with 13 bases between. The CDR3 loop is CAISWDEGNIQYF. The CDR3 DNA reads as TGTGCCATCAGCTGGGACGAGGGGAACATTCAGTACTTC.

This CDR3 is CASSLGQRLSYEQYF. The CDR3 nucleotides are TGCGCCAGCAGCTTGGGCCAGCGGTTATCCTACGAGCAGTACTTC. The gene calls are TRBV5-1 and TRBJ2-7; D possibly corresponds to TRBD2 (5 bases). CDR3 length equals 15 residues. The V and J ends lost 0 bases and 1 base respectively, with 11 bases between them. CDR1 SGHRS and CDR2 YFSETQ come from the germline V gene.

This clonotype was seen at least ten times. CDR3 DNA: TGTGCCAGCAGCTTAAGGGGGACTAGCGGCTACGAGCAGTACTTC. Encoded protein: CASSLRGTSGYEQYF. The rearrangement links TRBV7-3 to TRBJ2-7; 11 bases line up with TRBD2. Trimming cost V 1 base and J 3 bases; bases outside gene matches: 2. The CDR3 length is 15 residues. Germline CDR1 SGHTA, CDR2 FQGTGA.

This clonotype has only a few counts. This chain links TRBV4-1 with TRBJ2-7; D is possibly TRBD2 (7 bases). The germline V and J ends were trimmed by 1 base and 11 bases, with 15 bases remaining between them. The CDR3 spans 13 residues. Germline CDR1 MGHRA, CDR2 YSYEKL. CDR3 DNA sequence: TGCGCCAGCAGCCAAGTAGTGGGGGGGCCAGAGTACTTC. Translated: CASSQVVGGPEYF.

The J gene is TRBJ1-1, the V gene TRBV5-1, with D perhaps matching TRBD1 (5 bases). Looked up from germline, CDR1 is SGHRS and CDR2 is YFSETQ. This CDR3 comprises 14 residues. The V end was cut by 0 bases, the J end by 6 bases, with 12 bases between. CDR3: CASSLVEGRAEAFF. The CDR3, as DNA: TGCGCCAGCAGCTTGGTTGAGGGCAGGGCTGAAGCTTTCTTT.

In this sample, this clonotype turned up a few times. The rearrangement uses TRBV4-1 and TRBJ2-7; 7 bases are shared with TRBD1. The CDR3 extends over 14 amino acids. The V gene's germline CDR1 is MGHRA and CDR2 YSYEKL. The junction had 6 bases not matched to a gene; V was cut back by 4 bases and J by 3 bases. The CDR3 region is CASSRDRYIYEQYF. The CDR3 DNA sequence: TGCGCCAGCAGCCGGGACAGATACATCTACGAGCAGTACTTC.

The CDR3: CASSERTRDSNSPLHF. The CDR3, as DNA: TGTGCCAGCAGCGAACGAACCCGGGACAGTAATTCACCCCTCCACTTT. This chain links TRBV21-1 with TRBJ1-6; the table's D call of TRBD1 was not tested on the DNA. TRBV21-1 is reported as a pseudogene. CDR3 length: 16 amino acids.

The rearrangement joins TRBV11-2 to TRBJ2-7; weak D call: TRBD1 (6 bases). Deletions cut 2 bases from V and 3 bases from J, with 17 bases between. Germline V gene data show CDR1 as SGHAT and CDR2 as FQNNGV. CDR3 size: 16 residues. CDR3 bases: TGTGCCAGCAGCTTACTAGGGGGACGAGACAGCTACGAGCAGTACTTC. It specifies CASSLLGGRDSYEQYF.

This clonotype has ten or more counts. The chain is built from TRBV27 and TRBJ2-1; 11 nucleotides agree with TRBD1. The CDR3 consists of 15 residues. Unmatched junction bases numbered 2, after V lost 4 bases and J lost 3 bases. CDR1 and CDR2 (germline): MNHEY, SMNVEV (reference sequence). CDR3 coding DNA: TGTGCCAGCAGTTCAGGGACAGGGGGCTACAATGAGCAGTTCTTC. It translates to CASSSGTGGYNEQFF.

This clonotype was found a few times. V is TRBV9 and J is TRBJ1-6; 8 bases line up with TRBD1. The CDR3 contains 14 residues. V shed 3 bases, J shed 10 bases, and the junction held 6 bases outside the gene matches. The V gene's germline CDR1 is SGDLS and CDR2 YYNGEE. CDR3 in DNA: TGTGCCAGCAGCGACCAGGGGGCGGGGTCACCCCTCCACTTT. Residues: CASSDQGAGSPLHF.

This clonotype has just a few counts. This chain uses TRBV4-1 with TRBJ1-5; D is unclear. Deletions cut 0 bases from V and 4 bases from J, with 13 bases between. Per germline, CDR1 MGHRA and CDR2 YSYEKL. The CDR3 consists of 16 residues. The CDR3 coding sequence is TGCGCCAGCAGCCAAGATGCGGTTCGGGTGAATCAGCCCCAGCATTTT. Residues: CASSQDAVRVNQPQHF.

The sample holds a few counts of this clonotype. The V gene is TRBV19, the J gene TRBJ2-7, with D possibly matching TRBD2 (5 bases). Looked up from germline, CDR1 is LNHDA and CDR2 is SQIVND (reference sequence). Trimming removed 3 bases from V and 2 bases from J, with 14 bases in between. CDR3 length equals 15 residues. The CDR3 coding sequence is TGTGCCAGTAGTATCCGAAGAACCGGGACCTACGAGCAGTACTTC. This encodes CASSIRRTGTYEQYF.

In its sample, this clonotype was seen a few times. This chain links TRBV5-1 with TRBJ2-2; D is possibly TRBD2 (6 bases). CDR1 and CDR2 (germline): SGHRS, YFSETQ. V lost 1 base and J lost 6, with 25 bases in between. CDR3 size: 19 residues. In DNA form, the CDR3 reads TGCGCCAGCAGCTTGAAGGCGTCATCGGGACTGCGGGCTCCCGGGGAGCTGTTTTTT. Its protein is CASSLKASSGLRAPGELFF. Combining the CDR3 with reference TRBV5-1 and TRBJ2-2 gives the whole variable domain KAGVTQTPRYLIKTRGQQVTLSCSPISGHRSVSWYQQTPGQGLQFLFEYFSETQRNKGNFPGRFSGRQFSNSRSEMNVSTLELGDSALYLCASSLKASSGLRAPGELFFGEGSRLTVL.

In nucleotides, the CDR3 is TGTGCCAGCCGTCTCGGGGAGCTGTTTTTT. This encodes CASRLGELFF. The rearrangement links TRBV19 to TRBJ2-2, with D unclear. The germline V gene has CDR1 LNHDA and CDR2 SQIVND (reference sequence). Trimming took 9 bases from V and 7 from J, leaving 6 bases between them. This CDR3 has 10 residues.

The chain's CDR3 is CASSRRDTSGNTIYF. The CDR3 bases are TGTGCCAGCAGCCGCCGGGACACCTCTGGAAACACCATATATTTT. The chain couples TRBV7-9 to TRBJ1-3; D is possibly TRBD1 (6 bases). V was pared by 5 bases and J by 0 bases, with 11 bases between. The CDR3 length is 15 residues. Germline V gene lookup returns CDR1 SEHNR and CDR2 FQNEAQ (reference sequence).

In its sample, this clonotype was seen a few times. The rearrangement joins TRBV7-8 to TRBJ2-3; a possible D gene is TRBD1 (6 bases). V gave up 4 bases and J gave up 4 bases, with 21 bases separating them. Germline-derived CDR1 and CDR2 are SGHVS and FQNEAQ. The CDR3 is made up of 17 amino acids. In nucleotides, the CDR3 is TGTGCCAGCAGCTACCTGCAGGGGAGCGGTGACGCAGATACGCAGTATTTT. Its translation is CASSYLQGSGDADTQYF.

This clonotype showed up just a few times. This chain uses TRBV12-3 or TRBV12-4 with TRBJ2-1; tentatively, D is TRBD2 (6 bases). CDR3 length: 15 amino acids. V was pared by 2 bases and J by 6 bases, with 14 bases between. The DNA for the CDR3 is TGTGCCAGCAGTTTACCCCTTCGGAGGGTCAATGAGCAGTTCTTC. Amino acids: CASSLPLRRVNEQFF.

This clonotype was seen more than once but under ten times. The junction shows a germline mismatch at one end, possibly a read error. The chain has TRBV5-1 and TRBJ2-1; TRBD2 matches 9 bases. The CDR3 sequence is 16 residues long. Germline CDR1 SGHRS, CDR2 YFSETQ. As DNA, the CDR3 is TGTGCCAGCAGTCTGGATAGCGGGAGCTCCTACAATGAGCAGTTCTTC. The encoded protein is CASSLDSGSSYNEQFF. Supplemented by reference TRBV5-1 and TRBJ2-1, the full variable domain reads KAGVTQTPRYLIKTRGQQVTLSCSPISGHRSVSWYQQTPGQGLQFLFEYFSETQRNKGNFPGRFSGRQFSNSRSEMNVSTLELGDSALYLCASSLDSGSSYNEQFFGPGTRLTVL.

The sample holds a few counts of this clonotype. Here the CDR3 DNA reads TGTGCCAGCAGCTCCGGTCGGACTAGCGGGGCTCCCACAGATACGCAGTATTTT. Protein product: CASSSGRTSGAPTDTQYF. The chain joins TRBV7-8 to TRBJ2-3; 12 bases align to TRBD2. V dropped 4 bases and J dropped 2; count of bases not matched to a gene: 10. CDR1 and CDR2 from the germline V gene are SGHVS and FQNEAQ. CDR3 size: 18 residues.

In this sample, this clonotype turned up many times. V gene TRBV5-1 combines with J gene TRBJ1-6, with TRBD1 matching over 9 bases. The CDR3 covers 13 residues. The V and J ends lost 7 bases and 5 bases, in that order; junction bases with no gene match: 1. Germline V gene lookup returns CDR1 SGHRS and CDR2 YFSETQ. CDR3 in amino acids: CASRTGDNSPLHF. The CDR3 nucleotides read TGCGCCAGCCGGACAGGGGATAATTCACCCCTCCACTTT.

There are a few counts of this clonotype. This chain joins TRBV5-1 and TRBJ2-7, with D tentatively TRBD1 or TRBD2 (5 bases each). The CDR3 has 13 amino acids. V gave up 4 bases and J gave up 5 bases, with 13 bases separating them. Looked up from germline, CDR1 is SGHRS and CDR2 is YFSETQ. CDR3: CASSRDLVNEQYF. In DNA form, the CDR3 reads TGCGCCAGCAGCCGGGACCTAGTGAACGAGCAGTACTTC.

The chain employs TRBV15 and TRBJ2-1, with no clear D. Germline V gene lookup returns CDR1 LNHNV and CDR2 YYDKDF (reference sequence). The length of the CDR3 is 14 residues. Trimming left V 5 bases short and J 6 bases short, with 14 bases between. The CDR3 nucleotides read TGTGCCACCAGCCCCCTCCGGGTTGTCAATGAGCAGTTCTTC. It is translated as CATSPLRVVNEQFF.

The rearrangement links TRBV28 to TRBJ2-2, with 9 bases matching TRBD2. The V gene end was trimmed by 0 bases and the J gene end by 5 bases; junction bases not matched to a gene: 16. This CDR3 spans 20 amino acids. CDR1 MDHEN and CDR2 SYDVKM come from the germline V gene. The CDR3 sequence is CASSLWEGTSKGCCTGELFF. CDR3 in DNA: TGTGCCAGCAGTTTATGGGAGGGGACTAGCAAGGGTTGCTGTACCGGGGAGCTGTTTTTT.

The V call is TRBV27, the J call TRBJ2-1, with D possibly being TRBD2 (6 bases). This CDR3 is 13 amino acids long. The ends were cut back, 11 bases at V and 9 bases at J, with 20 bases in the middle. Germline V gene lookup returns CDR1 MNHEY and CDR2 SMNVEV (reference sequence). The CDR3 coding sequence is TGTGCCGTTACCTCGGGGCTCGGGGGTGAGCAGTTCTTC. This codes for CAVTSGLGGEQFF.

The rearrangement uses TRBV6-1 and TRBJ1-2; D remains unclear. The V end lost 6 bases, the J end lost 5 bases, and 16 bases lay between the germline ends. In germline, CDR1 is MNHNS, CDR2 SASEGT. There are 14 residues in the CDR3. The CDR3 sequence is CASSKNMASYGYTF. The CDR3 DNA reads as TGTGCCAGCAGCAAAAATATGGCTAGTTATGGCTACACCTTC.

This chain connects TRBV7-3 to TRBJ2-1; D is undetermined. This CDR3 contains 15 residues. Looked up from germline, CDR1 is SGHTA and CDR2 is FQGTGA. Deletions cut 0 bases from V and 4 bases from J, with 10 bases between. The CDR3, as DNA: TGTGCCAGCAGCTTAACCCCCGGACGGTACAATGAGCAGTTCTTC. It codes for CASSLTPGRYNEQFF.